The rows below give T cell receptor beta chains drawn from one sample of a study of OX40 agonist ivuxolimab in advanced cancers. Libraries were prepared by immunoSEQ multiplex PCR; TCRdb keeps only in-frame clonotypes and omits some of them. Counted here are just under 85,000 clones, over 65% occurring once; the ten biggest clones make up approximately 2.6%. Source: CD4+ or CD8+ T cells sorted from blood, taken in a trial of the OX40 agonist ivuxolimab. The source of these receptors is an adult with an advanced solid tumor such as melanoma, head and neck, liver or kidney cancer. The CDR3 runs from the conserved cysteine through the conserved F or W. D genes are given only for firm matches. Some rows mark clone size as missing; the rest say once, few, many or name a class of expanded clone.

d_call	clone_size	j_call	v_call	cdr3_aa	cdr3_nt
-	-	TRBJ2-1	TRBV9	CASSGSGSSYNEQFF	TGTGCCAGCAGCGGTAGCGGAAGCTCCTACAATGAGCAGTTCTTC
-	-	TRBJ1-2	TRBV6-1	CASSEDVRDGGYTF	TGTGCCAGCAGTGAAGACGTCCGGGACGGGGGCTACACCTTC
TRBD1	-	TRBJ2-6	TRBV5-6	CASSPGQRPESGANVLTF	TGTGCCAGCAGCCCGGGACAGAGGCCGGAGAGTGGGGCCAACGTCCTGACTTTC
-	-	TRBJ2-2	TRBV28	CASSPGPNTGELFF	TGTGCCAGCAGCCCTGGACCGAACACCGGGGAGCTGTTTTTT
-	-	TRBJ1-1	TRBV7-6	CASSPQRGTEAFF	TGTGCCAGCAGCCCGCAAAGAGGCACTGAAGCTTTCTTT
-	once	TRBJ2-1	TRBV11-2	CASSLERRGALNEQFF	TGTGCCAGCAGCTTAGAAAGGAGGGGGGCTTTGAATGAGCAGTTCTTC
-	-	TRBJ2-2	TRBV7-9	CASPPGSVSGELFF	TGTGCCAGCCCACCTGGTTCGGTCTCCGGGGAGCTGTTTTTT
TRBD2	-	TRBJ2-1	TRBV6-5	CASRKLAGGPQFF	TGTGCCAGCAGGAAACTAGCGGGGGGGCCGCAGTTCTTC
-	once	TRBJ1-1	TRBV19	CASSITGTRINTEAFF	TGTGCCAGTAGTATAACCGGGACCAGAATAAACACTGAAGCTTTCTTT
-	-	TRBJ2-2	TRBV6-4	CASSQSGSNTGELFF	TGTGCCAGCTCCCAATCGGGGAGTAACACCGGGGAGCTGTTTTTT
-	-	TRBJ2-7	TRBV5-6	CASSLAGGLFSYEQYF	TGTGCCAGCAGCTTGGCCGGAGGGCTGTTCTCCTACGAGCAGTACTTC
TRBD2	-	TRBJ2-2	TRBV10-3	CAIRFGVERGTGELFF	TGTGCCATCCGCTTTGGGGTCGAGCGGGGGACCGGGGAGCTGTTTTTT
-	-	TRBJ1-1	TRBV6-5	CASSYSDMTGGTEAFF	TGTGCCAGCAGTTACTCGGATATGACAGGCGGCACTGAAGCTTTCTTT
-	few	TRBJ2-5	TRBV2	CASKLQETQYF	TGTGCCAGCAAATTGCAAGAGACCCAGTACTTC
TRBD1	-	TRBJ2-6	TRBV27	CASSLSWRQGVIHSSGANVLTF	TGTGCCAGCAGTTTATCGTGGCGGCAGGGGGTGATTCATAGCTCTGGGGCCAACGTCCTGACTTTC
-	-	TRBJ1-1	TRBV5-1	CASSLSGLNTEAFF	TGCGCCAGCAGCTTGTCAGGGTTGAACACTGAAGCTTTCTTT
TRBD2	-	TRBJ2-1	TRBV10-3	CAISEFLASGGGGGYEQFF	TGTGCCATCAGTGAATTTTTAGCTAGCGGGGGTGGTGGCGGTTATGAGCAGTTCTTC
-	-	TRBJ2-1	TRBV4-2	CASSQDRGEQFF	TGTGCCAGCAGCCAAGATCGGGGTGAGCAGTTCTTC
-	-	TRBJ1-2	TRBV2	CASSVETGSYGYTF	TGTGCCAGCAGTGTGGAGACCGGTTCCTATGGCTACACCTTC
-	once	TRBJ1-2	TRBV7-2	CASSLPQNPGYTF	TGTGCCAGCAGCTTACCTCAGAATCCGGGCTACACCTTC
TRBD1	-	TRBJ1-4	TRBV28	CASSLPGQGEKLFF	TGTGCCAGCAGTTTGCCGGGACAGGGTGAAAAACTGTTTTTT
-	-	TRBJ1-3	TRBV6-5	CASIGANTIYF	TGTGCCAGCATCGGGGCAAACACCATATATTTT
-	-	TRBJ1-2	TRBV7-9	CASSLVGGPINYGYTF	TGTGCCAGCAGCTTAGTTGGTGGTCCCATTAACTATGGCTACACCTTC
-	once	TRBJ1-1	TRBV7-2	CASSVYTGETEAFF	TGTGCCAGCAGCGTGTATACGGGGGAAACTGAAGCTTTCTTT
TRBD1	-	TRBJ1-2	TRBV20-1	CSAQQGYGYTF	TGCAGTGCTCAACAGGGGTATGGCTACACCTTC
-	-	TRBJ1-6	TRBV5-1	CASSLTAQDNSPLHF	TGCGCCAGCAGCTTAACAGCCCAAGATAATTCACCCCTCCACTTT
-	-	TRBJ1-4	TRBV2	CASSDPDPEKLFF	TGTGCCAGCAGTGACCCCGACCCGGAAAAACTGTTTTTT
TRBD1	-	TRBJ1-2	TRBV28	CASGGNRDRDLYGYTF	TGTGCCAGCGGGGGGAACCGGGACAGGGACCTCTATGGCTACACCTTC
TRBD2	once	TRBJ2-2	TRBV9	CASSTSFGTSLTGELFF	TGTGCCAGCAGCACCAGTTTCGGGACTAGCCTCACCGGGGAGCTGTTTTTT
-	few	TRBJ1-6	TRBV6-1	CASSPGDPNSPLHF	TGTGCCAGCAGCCCAGGGGACCCAAATTCACCCCTCCACTTT
-	once	TRBJ2-7	TRBV28	CASRGAGQSYEQYF	TGTGCCAGCAGAGGAGCGGGACAGTCCTACGAGCAGTACTTC
-	-	TRBJ1-2	TRBV2	CASSGLGTGGGGYTF	TGTGCCAGCAGTGGCCTTGGGACCGGGGGTGGTGGCTACACCTTC
-	-	TRBJ1-5	TRBV5-1	CASSLGSTDDQPQHF	TGCGCCAGCAGCTTGGGTTCGACGGACGATCAGCCCCAGCATTTT
-	-	TRBJ2-2	TRBV27	CASSFASGTGELFF	TGTGCCAGCAGTTTTGCGTCAGGCACCGGGGAGCTGTTTTTT
TRBD1	few	TRBJ1-2	TRBV2	CASRSQGARGYTF	TGTGCCAGCAGGTCACAGGGGGCGCGGGGCTACACCTTC
-	-	TRBJ1-1	TRBV11-2	CASSLVKWGRTANTEAFF	TGTGCCAGCAGCTTAGTCAAGTGGGGTCGGACAGCGAACACTGAAGCTTTCTTT
-	-	TRBJ1-2	TRBV5-5	CASSLEGSGGYTF	TGTGCCAGCAGCTTGGAAGGTTCGGGGGGCTACACCTTC
-	-	TRBJ1-2	TRBV28	CASSWTDYGYTF	TGTGCCAGCAGTTGGACAGACTATGGCTACACCTTC
-	-	TRBJ2-4	TRBV28	CASSYGGEAKNIQYF	TGTGCCAGCAGTTATGGCGGGGAAGCCAAAAACATTCAGTACTTC
-	-	TRBJ2-6	TRBV4-3	CASSQESPGSGANVLTF	TGCGCCAGCAGCCAAGAATCTCCAGGCTCTGGGGCCAACGTCCTGACTTTC
-	-	TRBJ1-2	TRBV9	CASKRDYGYTF	TGTGCCAGCAAAAGGGACTATGGCTACACCTTC
TRBD1	-	TRBJ2-2	TRBV4-2	CASSLPDRSNTGELFF	TGTGCCAGCAGCCTCCCGGACAGGTCGAACACCGGGGAGCTGTTTTTT
-	-	TRBJ2-3	TRBV18	CASSPDVRGSTDTQYF	TGTGCCAGCTCACCCGATGTTCGGGGGTCGACAGATACGCAGTATTTT